Below are 5 T cell receptor beta chains sequenced from a single sample in a study of blood T cells in healthy people across ages. Through a sample-barcoded 5' primer and a J-beta primer mix, a second PCR was run for about 7 to 12 cycles. TCRdb fed the 5' RACE reads into MiXCR, producing one record per CDR3 protein. The table shows roughly 500,000 distinct CDR3 sequences, with around 24% occurring only once. The same sample was also used in a study of T cells of mothers and their children.

Sequencing was done on a sample of blood. Receptors originate from a boy younger than 18 in good health.

V usage is TRBV21-1 and J usage is TRBJ1-2; the table names TRBD1, a call not compared with the DNA. TRBV21-1 is given as a pseudogene. The CDR3 totals 17 residues. CDR3 bases: TGTGCCAGCAGCAAAGCGCTTTATACCCTGGGGGTTTGGGGCCACACCTTC. It encodes CASSKALYTLGVWGHTF.

V usage is TRBV9 and J usage is TRBJ1-1; 7 nucleotides line up with TRBD1. Germline CDR1 reads SGDLS; CDR2 reads YYNGEE. Trimming cost V 3 bases and J 3 bases; bases outside gene matches: 5. The CDR3 sequence is 14 residues long. The CDR3 bases are TGTGCCAGCAGCGGACAGGGAGGGGACACTGAAGCTTTCTTT. Translating it yields CASSGQGGDTEAFF.

DNA of the CDR3: TGTGCCATACAGGGTGTCACCGGGGAGCTGTTTTTT. It is translated as CAIQGVTGELFF. The chain recombines TRBV21-1 with TRBJ2-2; TRBD1, as called in the table, went unchecked against the DNA. TRBV21-1 is annotated as a pseudogene. The CDR3 is made up of 12 amino acids.

The chain joins TRBV24-1 to TRBJ2-3; TRBD2 matches 14 bases. V lost 9 bases and J lost 2; bases outside the gene matches: 6. This CDR3 comprises 16 residues. The germline gives CDR1 KGHDR, CDR2 SFDVKD. Here the CDR3 DNA reads TGTGCCACCGCGGCGGGACTAGCGGGAGTCACAGATACGCAGTATTTT. Translation gives CATAAGLAGVTDTQYF.

V and J are TRBV13 and TRBJ2-7; D is possibly TRBD2 (6 bases). Trimming left V 5 bases short and J 3 bases short, with 14 bases between. Germline CDR1 PRHDT, CDR2 FYEKMQ (reference sequence). The CDR3 covers 14 residues. The CDR3 DNA is TGTGCCAGCAGCCCTTCGGGACTCTTCTACGAGCAGTACTTC. It encodes CASSPSGLFYEQYF.